This TCR beta chain comes out of a study of T cell repertoires in cytomegalovirus infection. Overall study context: Matching HLA type and CMV infection were both indicated by public TCR beta signatures.

The study, taken as a whole, reports: Within the response measured ex vivo, HLA-C-restricted CMV-specific TCR beta clonotypes were dominant. Summed frequency of public TCR beta families distinguished CMV carriers with the relevant HLA.

A single record per CDR3 protein comes from TCRdb applying MiXCR to the reads. Of 300,000 to 400,000 distinct CDR3 sequences detected, more than 8% appear once; the ten largest clones hold approximately 4.7%. CDR1 is SGHTA, CDR2 FQGNSA, per germline. V was clipped by 4 bases and J by 0 bases; unmatched bases: 7. CDR3 length: 17 residues. Many counts were recorded for this clonotype. Its antigen is still unknown. The clonotype originates from a human donor in good health (CMV status not recorded). Some clones in this sample may be carry-over from other donors' samples. The rearrangement links TRBV7-2 to TRBJ2-4, with 9 nucleotides matching TRBD1. The specimen was PBMCs. The CDR3 spells CASSSSGTGRAKNIQYF. The CDR3 DNA reads TGTGCCAGCAGCTCCTCCGGGACAGGGAGAGCCAAAAACATTCAGTACTTC. Based on the CDR3 plus reference TRBV7-2 and TRBJ2-4, the full variable domain is GAGVSQSPSNKVTEKGKDVELRCDPISGHTALYWYRQSLGQGLEFLIYFQGNSAPDKSGLPSDRFSAERTGGSVSTLTIQRTQQEDSAVYLCASSSSGTGRAKNIQYFGAGTRLSVL.